The TCR beta chain described here comes from a study of shared clonotypes between healthy human individuals. CD8 memory fractions consisted of CD45RO+ and CCR7-negative CD45RA+ TemRA cells together. As to this clone: Antigen specificity is unknown.

Profiled with immunoSEQ multiplex PCR; TCRdb holds only in-frame clones, not every one. The sample has some 700,000 clones; less than 95% are singletons. General study findings and limits: Incompleteness in sorted-subset sequencing, despite large depth, was shown by rarefaction.

The V segment lost 5 bases and the J segment 4 bases; nucleotides outside the gene matches: 8. The CDR3 length is 15 residues. CDR1 is SGHVS, CDR2 FQNEAQ, per germline. The specimen sequenced was memory CD8+ T cells from PBMCs. Specified subset: CD45RO+ cells pooled with CCR7-negative TemRA cells. The source is a man in his late teens or twenties in good health. Some clones in this sample may be carry-over from other donors' samples. This chain uses TRBV7-8 with TRBJ2-1; TRBD2 matches at 7 bases. In DNA, the CDR3 is TGTGCCAGCAGCCCGGTAGGCGGGGGATACAATGAGCAGTTCTTC. This sequence encodes CASSPVGGGYNEQFF. Combining the CDR3 with reference TRBV7-8 and TRBJ2-1 gives the whole variable domain GAGVSQSPRYKVAKRGQDVALRCDPISGHVSLFWYQQALGQGPEFLTYFQNEAQLDKSGLPSDRFFAERPEGSVSTLKIQRTQQEDSAVYLCASSPVGGGYNEQFFGPGTRLTVL.